This entry lists 21 T cell receptor beta chains sequenced from one sample in a study of technical replicates of blood from a handful of donors. The method was immunoSEQ multiplex PCR; TCRdb's version includes in-frame clones alone and lacks a portion of them. The data show under 85,000 clones, with around 90% seen just once and about 0.4% held by the top ten. The sequenced sample was T cells isolated from PBMCs. The receptor source for this set is a human donor in good health. Some clones in this sample may be carry-over from other donors' samples.

This clone was detected once. The V gene is TRBV4-1, the J gene TRBJ1-1; D might be TRBD1 (5 bases). Germline V gene data show CDR1 as MGHRA and CDR2 as YSYEKL. This CDR3 has 13 amino acids. With 3 bases removed from V and 11 bases from J, the gap between germline ends came to 16 bases. CDR3 sequence (DNA): TGCGCCAGCAGCCAGCCTCAGGGATTTATGGCTTTCTTT. It yields the protein CASSQPQGFMAFF.

This chain connects TRBV7-6 to TRBJ2-3; 11 bases map to TRBD2. The CDR3 totals 15 residues. V lost 1 base, J lost 6 bases, and 3 bases stayed unmatched. Germline values: CDR1 SGHVS, CDR2 FNYEAQ. Written as DNA, the CDR3 is TGTGCCAGCAGCTTAGGACTAGCGGGACCCGATACGCAGTATTTT. Its protein is CASSLGLAGPDTQYF.

V is TRBV18 and J is TRBJ2-1; perhaps TRBD1 as D (8 bases). The CDR3 extends over 20 amino acids. Germline values: CDR1 KGHSH, CDR2 LQKENI. Trimming removed 4 bases at V and 3 bases at J, with 28 bases between. The CDR3 DNA sequence: TGTGCCAGCTCACTTACCGACAGGGGAAGCGGGACTACTCGCTACAATGAGCAGTTCTTC. Amino acid sequence: CASSLTDRGSGTTRYNEQFF.

This clone has just a few counts. The J gene is TRBJ1-1, the V gene TRBV21-1; the table's D call TRBD1 went unverified against the DNA. TRBV21-1 is noted as a pseudogene. This CDR3 has 14 residues. CDR3 region: CASKGTGGSTEAFF. The CDR3 nucleotides read TGTGCCAGCAAGGGGACAGGGGGCAGTACTGAAGCTTTCTTT.

This rearrangement joins TRBV9 to TRBJ2-7, with 11 positions matching TRBD1. This CDR3 spans 14 amino acids. The germline CDR1 and CDR2 sequences are SGDLS and YYNGEE. After removal of 5 bases from V and 1 base from J, the junction contained 2 bases not matched to a gene. The CDR3 loop reads CASSGTGGSYEQYF. As DNA, the CDR3 is TGTGCCAGCAGTGGGACAGGGGGTTCCTACGAGCAGTACTTC.

V gene TRBV28 combines with J gene TRBJ2-7; tentatively, D is TRBD2 (5 bases). CDR1 and CDR2 from the germline V gene are MDHEN and SYDVKM. The CDR3 length is 16 residues. Trimming removed 6 bases from V and 2 bases from J, with 20 bases in between. The CDR3 region is CASREVGFGSTYEQYF. CDR3 coding DNA: TGTGCCAGCAGGGAGGTGGGGTTTGGGTCTACCTACGAGCAGTACTTC.

The chain has TRBV27 and TRBJ2-7; 9 positions match TRBD2. Unmatched junction bases numbered 4, after V lost 5 bases and J lost 2 bases. The germline V gene has CDR1 MNHEY and CDR2 SMNVEV (reference sequence). The CDR3 has 14 amino acids. The CDR3 region is CASSGLAGAYEQYF. CDR3 sequence (DNA): TGTGCCAGCAGTGGATTAGCGGGGGCCTACGAGCAGTACTTC.

The chain recombines TRBV7-8 with TRBJ2-7, with 7 bases lining up with TRBD2. Trimming took 5 bases from V and 6 from J; bases not matched to a gene: 13. The germline V gene has CDR1 SGHVS and CDR2 FQNEAQ. CDR3 length equals 15 residues. This CDR3 reads CASSLAGSGISEQYF. In DNA, the CDR3 is TGTGCCAGCAGCCTGGCTGGGAGCGGGATCAGCGAGCAGTACTTC.

The J gene is TRBJ1-2, the V gene TRBV4-1, with TRBD1 as a possible D gene (6 bases). Per germline, CDR1 MGHRA and CDR2 YSYEKL. V lost 0 bases and J 4 bases, leaving 21 bases between the germline ends. CDR3 size: 18 residues. The CDR3 region is CASSQDIPRDTLFYGYTF. The CDR3 DNA reads as TGCGCCAGCAGCCAAGACATCCCCCGGGACACGCTATTCTATGGCTACACCTTC.

The chain joins TRBV19 to TRBJ2-1; D may be TRBD2 (6 bases). The germline gives CDR1 LNHDA, CDR2 SQIVND (reference sequence). Trimming pared 9 bases from V and 6 bases from J, leaving 9 bases between. The CDR3 spans 11 residues. The CDR3 DNA reads as TGTGCCAGCCAGACTAGCAATGAGCAGTTCTTC. Translating it yields CASQTSNEQFF.

This sequence joins TRBV19 and TRBJ2-4; 7 positions agree with TRBD2. The CDR3 is 17 amino acids. Trimming at V came to 3 bases and at J to 7 bases, leaving 15 bases not matched to a gene. CDR1 is LNHDA, CDR2 SQIVND, per germline (reference sequence). CDR3 amino acids: CASSIFRTRTLSNIQYF. The CDR3 coding sequence is TGTGCCAGTAGTATCTTCAGGACTAGGACCCTGAGTAACATTCAGTACTTC.

The chain links TRBV5-6 to TRBJ2-1; 8 bases align to TRBD2. The CDR3 is 14 residues long. Germline values: CDR1 SGHDT, CDR2 YYEEEE. With 2 bases clipped from V and 6 bases from J, the junction kept 4 bases outside the gene matches. The CDR3 sequence: CASSFPGLVNEQFF. The CDR3 DNA is TGTGCCAGCAGCTTCCCGGGACTAGTCAATGAGCAGTTCTTC.

This sequence joins TRBV7-3 and TRBJ2-1, with D maybe TRBD1 (5 bases). Germline V gene data show CDR1 as SGHTA and CDR2 as FQGTGA. The length of the CDR3 is 13 residues. The V gene lost 2 bases and the J gene lost 5 bases, with 7 bases spanning the gap. The CDR3 region has the DNA TGTGCCAGCAGCTTAGACAGTAACAATGAGCAGTTCTTC. This translates into CASSLDSNNEQFF.

The chain has TRBV27 and TRBJ2-1, with 13 bases aligning to TRBD2. The V and J ends lost 2 bases and 6 bases, in that order; junction bases with no gene match: 10. The germline V gene encodes CDR1 MNHEY and CDR2 SMNVEV (reference sequence). The CDR3 contains 18 residues. This chain's CDR3 is CASSLGPGLAGFFNEQFF. The CDR3 region has the DNA TGTGCCAGCAGTTTAGGGCCGGGACTAGCGGGATTTTTCAATGAGCAGTTCTTC.

This chain uses TRBV13 with TRBJ1-3, with TRBD1 as a possible D gene (5 bases). V was cut by 6 bases and J by 6 bases, with 15 bases left in between. Germline CDR1 is PRHDT and CDR2 is FYEKMQ (reference sequence). The CDR3 covers 14 residues. The CDR3 sequence: CASRFRGSENTIYF. The CDR3, as DNA: TGTGCCAGCAGATTCCGGGGGAGTGAAAACACCATATATTTT.

Concerning this clone: Relative to the germline gene, one junction end is altered; a read error may explain this. J is TRBJ1-5 and V is TRBV25-1; D uncertain. The germline gives CDR1 MGHDK, CDR2 SYGVNS. The CDR3 is made up of 14 amino acids. CDR3 protein: CAGSESSLNQPQHF. The CDR3 bases are TGTGCCGGCAGTGAATCCAGTCTCAATCAGCCCCAGCATTTT.

This clone was counted only a few times. The rearrangement uses TRBV27 and TRBJ1-1, with D possibly being TRBD1 (6 bases). The V and J ends lost 0 bases and 5 bases respectively, with 10 bases between them. CDR3 size: 14 residues. Germline values: CDR1 MNHEY, CDR2 SMNVEV (reference sequence). The CDR3 is CASSLSPGATEAFF. CDR3 in DNA: TGTGCCAGCAGTTTATCGCCAGGGGCGACTGAAGCTTTCTTT.

The chain carries TRBV9 and TRBJ2-3; a weak D match, TRBD1 (6 bases). Trimming removed 2 bases from V and 1 base from J, with 11 bases in between. The CDR3 totals 15 residues. In germline, CDR1 is SGDLS, CDR2 YYNGEE. CDR3 in DNA: TGTGCCAGCAGCGTGACAGGCGTCGGCACAGATACGCAGTATTTT. Protein sequence: CASSVTGVGTDTQYF.

The chain carries TRBV19 and TRBJ1-3; 9 nucleotides line up with TRBD1. CDR3 length: 15 residues. V lost 8 bases to trimming and J lost 5 bases; unmatched junction nucleotides: 10. Germline V gives CDR1 LNHDA, CDR2 SQIVND (reference sequence). The CDR3 DNA follows: TGTGCCAGTTTTTTACAGGGGGCGCAGAGAAACACCATATATTTT. Residues: CASFLQGAQRNTIYF.

The chain uses TRBV5-1 and TRBJ2-2; no clear D. Trimming stripped 5 bases from V and 4 bases from J, with 6 bases between. The CDR3 totals 12 residues. CDR1 is SGHRS, CDR2 YFSETQ, per germline. CDR3 nucleotides: TGCGCCAGCAGTCTGGCCACCGGGGAGCTGTTTTTT. It encodes CASSLATGELFF. Filled out from reference TRBV5-1 and TRBJ2-2, the complete variable domain reads KAGVTQTPRYLIKTRGQQVTLSCSPISGHRSVSWYQQTPGQGLQFLFEYFSETQRNKGNFPGRFSGRQFSNSRSEMNVSTLELGDSALYLCASSLATGELFFGEGSRLTVL.

V and J are TRBV10-3 and TRBJ2-2, with D possibly matching TRBD1 (8 bases). The CDR3 extends over 14 amino acids. From germline, CDR1 is ENHRY and CDR2 SYGVKD. V shed 10 bases and J shed 3 bases, with 15 bases lying between them. CDR3 sequence reads: CATRGTGDTGELFF. The CDR3 DNA sequence: TGTGCCACGCGGGGGACAGGAGACACCGGGGAGCTGTTTTTT.